One sample yielded the 7 T cell receptor beta chains listed below, sequenced in a study of CD8 T cells in ankylosing spondylitis. TCRdb processed the 5' RACE reads anew with MiXCR; each CDR3 protein has one entry. The profile shows approximately 400,000 distinct CDR3 sequences, 25% to 30% of them singletons. Overall study findings and caveats: Apparently characteristic of ankylosing spondylitis blood was a TCR beta motif (roughly eight highly homologous variants).

No antigen has been identified for these receptors. Sequenced sample: blood, either unsorted or a sorted T cell fraction (not recorded which). The receptors come from a male donor with ankylosing spondylitis.

The V call is TRBV19, the J call TRBJ1-1; D is possibly TRBD1 (5 bases). CDR3 size: 13 residues. Trimming removed 3 bases from V and 4 bases from J, with 9 bases in between. Germline V gives CDR1 LNHDA, CDR2 SQIVND (reference sequence). The CDR3 DNA reads as TGTGCCAGTAGTATTGGAGGGACCACTGAAGCTTTCTTT. Its translation is CASSIGGTTEAFF.

V usage is TRBV6-1 and J usage is TRBJ2-1; 10 bases are a match to TRBD2. V lost 4 bases and J lost 4; bases outside the gene matches: 13. Germline V gene sequence: CDR1 MNHNS, CDR2 SASEGT. The CDR3 runs to 18 residues. Here the CDR3 reads CASSVPRGRTSGYNEQFF. The CDR3 DNA reads as TGTGCCAGCAGTGTCCCTAGGGGTAGGACTAGCGGATACAATGAGCAGTTCTTC.

The V call is TRBV27, the J call TRBJ2-2, with 8 bases that match TRBD2. CDR3 size: 17 residues. V was clipped by 10 bases and J by 2 bases; unmatched bases: 15. Germline V CDR1 and CDR2: MNHEY, SMNVEV (reference sequence). In nucleotides, the CDR3 is TGTGCCACCCGGGCCCTAAGCGGGAGCTTTAACACCGGGGAGCTGTTTTTT. Translated: CATRALSGSFNTGELFF.

V gene TRBV12-3 or TRBV12-4 combines with J gene TRBJ2-5; D call uncertain. V was clipped by 5 bases and J by 1 base, with 11 bases between them. The CDR3 totals 14 residues. In DNA, the CDR3 is TGTGCCAGCAGTCGTATAGACCTCCAAGAGACCCAGTACTTC. Amino acid sequence: CASSRIDLQETQYF.

By proportion, this clonotype is medium-sized. The chain carries TRBV12-3 or TRBV12-4 and TRBJ2-5, with 8 bases aligning to TRBD1. The CDR3 loop spans 14 amino acids. V trimming: 5 bases; J trimming: 2 bases; junction bases outside the gene matches: 4. The CDR3 region has the DNA TGTGCCAGCAGTAGACAGGGGCCTCAAGAGACCCAGTACTTC. This encodes CASSRQGPQETQYF.

The rearrangement uses TRBV29-1 and TRBJ2-1, with D unresolved. The CDR3 has 11 residues. Trimming took 1 base from V and 8 from J, leaving 6 bases between them. From germline, CDR1 is SQVTM and CDR2 ANQGSEA. CDR3 nucleotides: TGCAGCGTTGAAGTATCGCATGAGCAGTTCTTC. Protein: CSVEVSHEQFF.

Only a few counts were recorded for this clonotype. The chain recombines TRBV20-1 with TRBJ2-1, with 9 nucleotides matching TRBD2. Unmatched junction bases numbered 13, after V lost 6 bases and J lost 7 bases. The germline gives CDR1 DFQATT, CDR2 SNEGSKA (reference sequence). This CDR3 is built from 15 residues. The CDR3 nucleotides are TGCAGTGCAATTTCGAGCGGGAGGACCGGGAATGAGCAGTTCTTC. Encoded protein: CSAISSGRTGNEQFF.